Each of the 29 T cell receptor beta chains below was sequenced from the same sample in a study of cytomegalovirus exposure and HLA in healthy donors. The PCR used 60 Vbeta and 13 Jbeta primers. Sequencing used immunoSEQ multiplex PCR; TCRdb keeps in-frame clones, though not all of them. The table has fewer than 80,000 clones, about 69% seen once. The material sequenced was PBMCs. The receptors here all came from a woman aged 30 to 39 in good health and CMV-seronegative.

The chain couples TRBV6-1 to TRBJ1-4; D remains unclear. The germline V gene has CDR1 MNHNS and CDR2 SASEGT. V was cut by 6 bases and J by 10 bases, with 18 bases left in between. The CDR3 is 14 residues long. The CDR3 spells CASSDPFLSGKLFF. The CDR3, as DNA: TGTGCCAGCAGCGATCCCTTCCTCTCGGGAAAACTGTTTTTT.

This chain connects TRBV7-2 to TRBJ2-2; tentative D call: TRBD2 (6 bases). This CDR3 spans 15 amino acids. Trimming took 5 bases from V and 0 from J, leaving 10 bases between them. Germline V CDR1 and CDR2: SGHTA, FQGNSA. CDR3 coding DNA: TGTGCCAGCAGCCGAGGACTACCGAACACCGGGGAGCTGTTTTTT. It codes for CASSRGLPNTGELFF.

The chain has TRBV14 and TRBJ1-2; TRBD1 matches 7 bases. Losses at the gene ends were 0 bases for V and 7 bases for J; bases not matched to a gene: 20. The CDR3 spans 19 residues. Germline CDR1 is SGHDN and CDR2 is FVKESK. The DNA of the CDR3 is TGTGCCAGCAGCCAAGATCCTAGGAGGGGGCAATTCTTAGAGGGTGGCTACACCTTC. Residues: CASSQDPRRGQFLEGGYTF.

The gene calls are TRBV5-4 and TRBJ2-3; perhaps TRBD2 as D (5 bases). Trimming pared 7 bases from V and 2 bases from J, leaving 8 bases between. The CDR3 is 12 amino acids. Germline V gene data show CDR1 as SGHNT and CDR2 as YYREEE (reference sequence). The CDR3 spells CASSSTTDTQYF. CDR3 DNA sequence: TGTGCCAGCTCTAGCACCACAGATACGCAGTATTTT.

The V and J genes are TRBV7-9 and TRBJ2-4; 7 bases map to TRBD1. Germline V CDR1 and CDR2: SEHNR, FQNEAQ (reference sequence). The CDR3 has 14 amino acids. V was clipped by 1 base and J by 6 bases; unmatched bases: 3. This chain's CDR3 is CASSLVRQGNIQYF. The CDR3 DNA is TGTGCCAGCAGCTTAGTGAGACAGGGAAACATTCAGTACTTC.

The chain recombines TRBV4-1 with TRBJ2-2, with 13 bases identical to TRBD2. V gave up 0 bases and J gave up 8 bases; unmatched junction bases: 15. Per germline, CDR1 MGHRA and CDR2 YSYEKL. The length of the CDR3 is 20 residues. The CDR3 protein is CASSQEVCRELAGGTGELFF. CDR3 in DNA: TGCGCCAGCAGCCAAGAGGTTTGTAGGGAACTAGCGGGAGGGACGGGGGAGCTGTTTTTT.

The rearrangement links TRBV7-9 to TRBJ2-7; 7 bases agree with TRBD2. From germline, CDR1 is SEHNR and CDR2 FQNEAQ (reference sequence). The J segment lost 3 bases and the V segment lost 8 bases, leaving 10 bases of the junction unmatched. The CDR3 runs to 14 residues. CDR3 DNA: TGTGCCAGCGCCGACGGACTAGTAGGCTACGAGCAGTACTTC. Amino acid sequence: CASADGLVGYEQYF.

This chain links TRBV9 with TRBJ2-1; 13 bases line up with TRBD2. CDR3 size: 15 residues. CDR1 and CDR2 from the germline V gene are SGDLS and YYNGEE. Losses at the gene ends were 4 bases for V and 9 bases for J; bases not matched to a gene: 7. The CDR3 here is CASSPPGLAGREQFF. For the CDR3, the DNA is TGTGCCAGCAGCCCCCCGGGACTAGCGGGACGTGAGCAGTTCTTC.

Details on this clone: Other nucleotide sequences from this sample produce the same CDR3. This chain connects TRBV19 to TRBJ1-2, with unresolved D. Germline V gene data show CDR1 as LNHDA and CDR2 as SQIVND (reference sequence). Trimming stripped 8 bases from V and 8 bases from J, with 21 bases between. CDR3 length: 14 amino acids. CDR3 DNA: TGTGCCAGTTGTAAAGAAGAGGCGGCCTACGGCTACACCTTC. Its translation: CASCKEEAAYGYTF. Based on the CDR3 plus reference TRBV19 and TRBJ1-2, the full variable domain is DGGITQSPKYLFRKEGQNVTLSCEQNLNHDAMYWYRQDPGQGLRLIYYSQIVNDFQKGDIAEGYSVSREKKESFPLTVTSAQKNPTAFYLCASCKEEAAYGYTFGSGTRLTVV.

This chain joins TRBV9 and TRBJ2-1; 11 positions agree with TRBD2. CDR1 SGDLS and CDR2 YYNGEE come from the germline V gene. J was trimmed by 8 bases and V by 4 bases; bases with no gene match: 5. This CDR3 has 14 residues. The CDR3 DNA follows: TGTGCCAGCAGCACTAGCGGGAGTATCGATGAGCAGTTCTTC. It specifies CASSTSGSIDEQFF. The full variable domain, completed using reference TRBV9 and TRBJ2-1, is DSGVTQTPKHLITATGQRVTLRCSPRSGDLSVYWYQQSLDQGLQFLIQYYNGEERAKGNILERFSAQQFPDLHSELNLSSLELGDSALYFCASSTSGSIDEQFFGPGTRLTVL.

The chain recombines TRBV30 with TRBJ1-3; weak D call: TRBD1 (5 bases). V lost 4 bases, J lost 4 bases, and 5 bases lay in between. CDR1 is GTSNPN and CDR2 is SVGIG in the germline V gene (reference sequence). This CDR3 is 11 amino acids long. The CDR3 is CAWTGGNTIYF. In DNA form, the CDR3 reads TGTGCCTGGACAGGGGGAAACACCATATATTTT.

This clone was found once. The V gene is TRBV28, the J gene TRBJ2-1; 9 bases line up with TRBD2. Germline lookup yields CDR1 MDHEN and CDR2 SYDVKM. V was pared by 7 bases and J by 4 bases, with 5 bases of the junction left unmatched. The CDR3 is made up of 14 amino acids. The CDR3 here is CASMSSGKYNEQFF. CDR3 in DNA: TGTGCCAGCATGTCTAGCGGGAAATACAATGAGCAGTTCTTC.

This chain links TRBV5-1 with TRBJ1-6; D is ambiguous. There are 13 residues in the CDR3. With 6 bases removed from V and 10 bases from J, the gap between germline ends came to 14 bases. Germline V lookup: CDR1 SGHRS, CDR2 YFSETQ. DNA of the CDR3: TGCGCCAGCACCCTTGGAGCCGAGTCACCCCTCCACTTT. This sequence encodes CASTLGAESPLHF.

The gene calls are TRBV5-1 and TRBJ2-7, with 10 bases matching TRBD2. Looked up from germline, CDR1 is SGHRS and CDR2 is YFSETQ. The trim removed 6 bases at V and 4 bases at J, leaving 4 bases unmatched. The CDR3 is 13 residues long. CDR3 residues: CASTSGRAYEQYV. As DNA, the CDR3 is TGCGCCAGCACAAGCGGGAGGGCTTACGAGCAGTACGTC.

This clone has more than one count but fewer than ten. The rearrangement uses TRBV7-2 and TRBJ2-5, with D perhaps matching TRBD1 (5 bases). CDR3 length: 15 residues. Germline V CDR1 and CDR2: SGHTA, FQGNSA. Between the trimmed V and J ends, which lost 5 bases and 5 bases, there was a span of 18 bases. CDR3 sequence reads: CASSLRQFVGETQYF. The CDR3 DNA reads TGTGCCAGCAGCCTTAGACAGTTCGTTGGGGAGACCCAGTACTTC.

This clone turned up a few times. This rearrangement joins TRBV6-4 to TRBJ1-2, with 7 bases identical to TRBD1. V gave up 6 bases and J gave up 3 bases; unmatched junction bases: 7. The CDR3 loop spans 14 amino acids. Germline V CDR1 and CDR2: MRHNA, SNTAGT. In nucleotides, the CDR3 is TGTGCCAGCAGAGCCCGGGACAGTTACTATGGCTACACCTTC. Protein sequence: CASRARDSYYGYTF.

The chain combines TRBV19 with TRBJ1-2; 10 nucleotides match TRBD1. The germline V gene has CDR1 LNHDA and CDR2 SQIVND (reference sequence). This CDR3 comprises 13 residues. V was pared by 6 bases and J by 7 bases, with 5 bases of the junction left unmatched. Written as DNA, the CDR3 is TGTGCCAGTAGCCTGACAGGGGGCTTTGGCTACACCTTC. Its protein product is CASSLTGGFGYTF. The variable domain in full, with the rest retrieved from reference TRBV19 and TRBJ1-2, is DGGITQSPKYLFRKEGQNVTLSCEQNLNHDAMYWYRQDPGQGLRLIYYSQIVNDFQKGDIAEGYSVSREKKESFPLTVTSAQKNPTAFYLCASSLTGGFGYTFGSGTRLTVV.

The gene calls are TRBV5-4 and TRBJ2-2, with D possibly matching TRBD2 (6 bases). V was clipped by 1 base and J by 7 bases, with 17 bases between them. The CDR3 loop spans 16 amino acids. Germline lookup yields CDR1 SGHNT and CDR2 YYREEE (reference sequence). The CDR3 bases are TGTGCCAGCAGCTTGTTTGGGGAGACCGGGGGCGGGGAGCTGTTTTTT. It is translated as CASSLFGETGGGELFF.

This chain links TRBV7-2 with TRBJ2-3, with 10 positions matching TRBD2. The CDR3 length is 16 residues. Trimming removed 5 bases from V and 8 bases from J; junction bases left unmatched: 13. Germline assignment: CDR1 SGHTA and CDR2 FQGNSA. The CDR3 nucleotides are TGTGCCAGCAGCCCAAGGACTAGCGGACTATCGGGTACGCAGTATTTT. Its protein is CASSPRTSGLSGTQYF.

The chain couples TRBV9 to TRBJ2-2, with D perhaps matching TRBD2 (6 bases). The CDR3 runs 15 residues. Germline CDR1 and CDR2: SGDLS and YYNGEE. Trimming left V 3 bases short and J 0 bases short, with 9 bases between. CDR3 loop: CASSAGTSNTGELFF. The CDR3, as DNA: TGTGCCAGCAGCGCCGGGACTTCGAACACCGGGGAGCTGTTTTTT.

The genes are TRBV2 and TRBJ2-7, with TRBD1 matching over 7 bases. Germline CDR1 is SNHLY and CDR2 is FYNNEI. CDR3 length: 16 residues. After removal of 4 bases from V and 2 bases from J, the junction contained 11 bases not matched to a gene. CDR3 sequence: CASSGRPGQNTYEQYF. CDR3 coding DNA: TGTGCCAGCAGTGGGCGGCCGGGACAGAATACCTACGAGCAGTACTTC. The complete variable domain, with remaining parts taken from reference TRBV2 and TRBJ2-7, reads EPEVTQTPSHQVTQMGQEVILRCVPISNHLYFYWYRQILGQKVEFLVSFYNNEISEKSEIFDDQFSVERPDGSNFTLKIRSTKLEDSAMYFCASSGRPGQNTYEQYFGPGTRLTVT.

This chain joins TRBV5-6 and TRBJ1-2, with 8 positions matching TRBD1. The CDR3 extends over 15 amino acids. The V and J ends lost 2 bases and 1 base, in that order; junction bases with no gene match: 4. Germline V gives CDR1 SGHDT, CDR2 YYEEEE. The chain's CDR3 is CASSFTDRVNYGYTF. In nucleotides, the CDR3 is TGTGCCAGCAGCTTTACGGACAGGGTTAACTATGGCTACACCTTC.

The rearrangement uses TRBV28 and TRBJ2-1; 7 bases fit TRBD2. Germline V gene sequence: CDR1 MDHEN, CDR2 SYDVKM. CDR3 length: 13 residues. The J segment lost 7 bases and the V segment lost 4 bases, leaving 4 bases of the junction unmatched. CDR3 DNA: TGTGCCAGCAGTTCCACCGGGAGGAATGAGCAGTTCTTC. It specifies CASSSTGRNEQFF.

The V gene is TRBV11-3, the J gene TRBJ2-1, with 11 bases that match TRBD2. CDR3 length equals 15 residues. Per germline, CDR1 SGHNT and CDR2 YENEEA. The V gene end was trimmed by 4 bases and the J gene end by 6 bases; junction bases not matched to a gene: 5. CDR3 sequence (DNA): TGTGCCAGCAGCTCATCCGGGACTAGCGGCAATGAGCAGTTCTTC. Translation gives CASSSSGTSGNEQFF.

This clone showed up just a few times. The V and J genes are TRBV5-1 and TRBJ2-5, with no clear D. This CDR3 comprises 13 residues. The germline gives CDR1 SGHRS, CDR2 YFSETQ. The V end was cut by 2 bases, the J end by 2 bases, with 7 bases between. The CDR3 sequence: CASSFAEQETQYF. The CDR3 DNA follows: TGCGCCAGCAGCTTCGCAGAACAAGAGACCCAGTACTTC.

CDR3 residues: CASREVERGYYGYTF. DNA for the CDR3: TGTGCCAGTAGGGAGGTCGAGAGGGGGTACTATGGCTACACCTTC. V and J are TRBV19 and TRBJ1-2; maybe TRBD1 (6 bases). Germline V lookup: CDR1 LNHDA, CDR2 SQIVND (reference sequence). The V gene lost 6 bases and the J gene lost 3 bases, with 17 bases spanning the gap. This CDR3 comprises 15 residues.

The rearrangement joins TRBV5-1 to TRBJ1-1; 10 bases agree with TRBD1. J gave up 2 bases and V 2 bases, and 3 bases lay outside the gene matches. This CDR3 has 15 residues. In germline, CDR1 is SGHRS, CDR2 YFSETQ. CDR3 sequence reads: CASSLQTGGNTEAFF. CDR3 in DNA: TGCGCCAGCAGCTTACAGACAGGGGGCAACACTGAAGCTTTCTTT. The full variable domain, in which reference TRBV5-1 and TRBJ1-1 provide the parts outside the CDR3, is KAGVTQTPRYLIKTRGQQVTLSCSPISGHRSVSWYQQTPGQGLQFLFEYFSETQRNKGNFPGRFSGRQFSNSRSEMNVSTLELGDSALYLCASSLQTGGNTEAFFGQGTRLTVV.

The rearrangement links TRBV5-5 to TRBJ2-7; TRBD1 aligns across 7 bases. V was clipped by 2 bases and J by 4 bases; unmatched bases: 9. There are 15 residues in the CDR3. In germline, CDR1 is SGHKS, CDR2 YYEKEE (reference sequence). In nucleotides, the CDR3 is TGTGCCAGCAGCTTTGGACAGGTGGTTGGGTACGAGCAGTACTTC. Protein product: CASSFGQVVGYEQYF.

This clone was recorded a few times. J is TRBJ2-2 and V is TRBV18; D remains unclear. The CDR3 is 15 amino acids. Germline V gene sequence: CDR1 KGHSH, CDR2 LQKENI. V was clipped by 6 bases and J by 0 bases, with 11 bases between them. CDR3 DNA sequence: TGTGCCAGCTCCCCTAGTGGCGCGAACACCGGGGAGCTGTTTTTT. It specifies CASSPSGANTGELFF.